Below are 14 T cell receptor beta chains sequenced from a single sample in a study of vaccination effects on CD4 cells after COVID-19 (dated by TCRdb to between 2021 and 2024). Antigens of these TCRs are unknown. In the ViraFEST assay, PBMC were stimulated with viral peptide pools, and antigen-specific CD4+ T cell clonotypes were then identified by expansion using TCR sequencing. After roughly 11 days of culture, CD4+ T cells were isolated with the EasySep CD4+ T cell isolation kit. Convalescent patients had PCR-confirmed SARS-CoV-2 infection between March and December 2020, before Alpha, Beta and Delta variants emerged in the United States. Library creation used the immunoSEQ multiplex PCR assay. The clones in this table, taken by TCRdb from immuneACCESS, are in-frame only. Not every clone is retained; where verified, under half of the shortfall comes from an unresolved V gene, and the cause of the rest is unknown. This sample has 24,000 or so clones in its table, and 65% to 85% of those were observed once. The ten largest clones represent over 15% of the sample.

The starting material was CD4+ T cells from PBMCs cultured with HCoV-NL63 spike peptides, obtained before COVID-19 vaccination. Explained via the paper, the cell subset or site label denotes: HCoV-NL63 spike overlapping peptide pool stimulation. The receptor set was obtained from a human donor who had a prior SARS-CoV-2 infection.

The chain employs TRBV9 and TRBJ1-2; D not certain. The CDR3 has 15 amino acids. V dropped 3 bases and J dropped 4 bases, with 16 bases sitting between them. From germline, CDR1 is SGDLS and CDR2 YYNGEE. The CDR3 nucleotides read TGTGCCAGCAGCGGAACGGGAGGTTTGGTCTATGGCTACACCTTC. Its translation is CASSGTGGLVYGYTF.

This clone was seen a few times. For the CDR3, the DNA is TGTGCCAGCCATTTTACGGGGTCCGGGGAGCTGTTTTTT. This encodes CASHFTGSGELFF. The V call is TRBV11-2, the J call TRBJ2-2, with a tentative D call TRBD2 (5 bases). V was cut by 8 bases and J by 6 bases, with 13 bases left in between. Germline CDR1 is SGHAT and CDR2 is FQNNGV. The CDR3 loop spans 13 amino acids.

CDR3 bases: TGTGCCAGCAGCCCGAATCAGCAGGGTCACGAGCAGTACTTC. Its protein is CASSPNQQGHEQYF. The chain uses TRBV5-4 and TRBJ2-7; maybe TRBD1 (5 bases). CDR1 and CDR2 (germline): SGHNT, YYREEE (reference sequence). The germline V and J ends were trimmed by 4 bases and 5 bases, with 16 bases remaining between them. The CDR3 extends over 14 amino acids. Combining the CDR3 with reference TRBV5-4 and TRBJ2-7 gives the whole variable domain ETGVTQSPTHLIKTRGQQVTLRCSSQSGHNTVSWYQQALGQGPQFIFQYYREEENGRGNFPPRFSGLQFPNYSSELNVNALELDDSALYLCASSPNQQGHEQYFGPGTRLTVT.

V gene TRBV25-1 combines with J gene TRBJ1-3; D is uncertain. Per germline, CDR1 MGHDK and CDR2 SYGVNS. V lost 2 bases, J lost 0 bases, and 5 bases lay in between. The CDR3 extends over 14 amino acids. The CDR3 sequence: CASSETSSGNTIYF. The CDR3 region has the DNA TGTGCCAGCAGTGAAACTAGCTCTGGAAACACCATATATTTT.

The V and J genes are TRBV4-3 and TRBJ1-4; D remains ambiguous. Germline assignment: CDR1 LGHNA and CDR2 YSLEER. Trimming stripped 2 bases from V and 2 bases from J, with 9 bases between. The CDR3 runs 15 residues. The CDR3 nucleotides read TGCGCCAGCAGCCAATTACGGGCCACTAATGAAAAACTGTTTTTT. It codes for CASSQLRATNEKLFF.

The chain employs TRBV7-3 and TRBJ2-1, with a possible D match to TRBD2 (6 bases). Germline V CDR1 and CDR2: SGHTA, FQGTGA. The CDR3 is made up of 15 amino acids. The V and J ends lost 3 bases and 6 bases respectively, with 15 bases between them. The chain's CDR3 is CASSFSGTVLNEQFF. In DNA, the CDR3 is TGTGCCAGCAGCTTCTCCGGGACTGTCCTCAATGAGCAGTTCTTC.

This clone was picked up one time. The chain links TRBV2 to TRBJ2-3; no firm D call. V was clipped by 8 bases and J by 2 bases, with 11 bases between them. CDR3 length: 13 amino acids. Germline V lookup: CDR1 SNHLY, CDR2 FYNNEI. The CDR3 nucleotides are TGTGCCAGCCGGTTCCGAAACACAGATACGCAGTATTTT. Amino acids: CASRFRNTDTQYF.

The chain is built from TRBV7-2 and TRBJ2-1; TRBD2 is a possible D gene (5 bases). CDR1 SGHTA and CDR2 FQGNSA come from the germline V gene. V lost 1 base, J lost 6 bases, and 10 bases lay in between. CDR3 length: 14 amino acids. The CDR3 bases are TGTGCCAGCAGCTTAGGAAGGCTAGCCAATGAGCAGTTCTTC. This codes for CASSLGRLANEQFF.

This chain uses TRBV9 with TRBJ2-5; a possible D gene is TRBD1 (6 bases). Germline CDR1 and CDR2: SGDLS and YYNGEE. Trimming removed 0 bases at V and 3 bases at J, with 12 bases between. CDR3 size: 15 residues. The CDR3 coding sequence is TGTGCCAGCAGCGTAGATGGCAGGGGAGAAGAGACCCAGTACTTC. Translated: CASSVDGRGEETQYF.

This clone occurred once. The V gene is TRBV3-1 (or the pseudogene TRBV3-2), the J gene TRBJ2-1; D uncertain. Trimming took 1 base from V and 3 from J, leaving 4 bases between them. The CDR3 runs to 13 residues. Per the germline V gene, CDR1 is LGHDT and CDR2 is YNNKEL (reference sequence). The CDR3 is CASSQVVYNEQFF. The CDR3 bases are TGTGCCAGCAGCCAAGTTGTCTACAATGAGCAGTTCTTC.

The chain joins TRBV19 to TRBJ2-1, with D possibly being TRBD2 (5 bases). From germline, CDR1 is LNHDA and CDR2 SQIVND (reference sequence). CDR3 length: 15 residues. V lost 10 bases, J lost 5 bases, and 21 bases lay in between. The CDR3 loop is CATCLRTPCHNEQFF. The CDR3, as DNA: TGTGCCACCTGCCTAAGGACTCCCTGCCACAATGAGCAGTTCTTC.

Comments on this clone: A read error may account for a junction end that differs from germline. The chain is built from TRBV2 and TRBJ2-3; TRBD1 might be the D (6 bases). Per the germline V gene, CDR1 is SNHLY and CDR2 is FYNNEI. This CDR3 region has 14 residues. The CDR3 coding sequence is TGTGCCAGCAGTGGGGGGCCGGACTTTTTTCGCACGGTGTTT. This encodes CASSGGPDFFRTVF.

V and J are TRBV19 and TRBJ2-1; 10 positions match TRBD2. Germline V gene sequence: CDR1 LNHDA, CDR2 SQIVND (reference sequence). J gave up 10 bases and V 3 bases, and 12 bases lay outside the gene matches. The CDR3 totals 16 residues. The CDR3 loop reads CASSMRSSGRAGEQFF. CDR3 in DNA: TGTGCCAGTAGTATGCGGAGCAGCGGGAGGGCGGGAGAGCAGTTCTTC.

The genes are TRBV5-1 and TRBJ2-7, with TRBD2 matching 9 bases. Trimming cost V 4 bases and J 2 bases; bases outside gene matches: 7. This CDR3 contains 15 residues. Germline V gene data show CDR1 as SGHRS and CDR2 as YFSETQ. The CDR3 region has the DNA TGCGCCAGCAGCCCGCGGGGGGGAAGCACCTACGAGCAGTACTTC. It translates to CASSPRGGSTYEQYF.